This T cell receptor beta chain was sequenced during a study of cytomegalovirus exposure and HLA in healthy donors (dated by TCRdb to about 2017). General notes on the study: An earlier analysis of roughly 610 of the donors reported approximately 260 Gb of sequence data and roughly 120 million unique TCR beta sequences obtained from 150 million to 200 million T cells. About 300 gigabases of sequencing data and around 87 million unique TCR sequences were included in an early release covering several hundred HLA-typed donors. Of the 350 to 400 genotyped donors, about 80% fell in the genetic ancestry cluster associated with self-reported Caucasian donors. The study aimed to test whether signatures of past pathogen exposure could be identified by cataloging public T cell receptors. The study used immunosequencing to profile the T cell repertoires of under 700 subjects and linked those repertoires to cytomegalovirus serostatus. Along with the roughly 670-subject first cohort, a separate validation cohort of around 120 different subjects was used. To predict cytomegalovirus infection status, the study combined high-throughput TCR immunosequencing, statistical association of individual TCRs with disease status, and machine learning. A later analysis re-examined previously published TCR beta repertoires from around 670 donors and added high-resolution HLA genotyping to investigate patterns of TCR occurrence. The later analysis used no new phenotypic data to find candidate immune exposures, relying instead on TCR beta sequences and their occurrence across donors. In an earlier analysis of 587 of the donors, high-throughput TCR beta sequencing was used to judge whether each TCR beta V gene segment behaved as functional or pseudogenic. Donor age, sex, ethnicity and CMV serostatus were compiled together with the repertoire data. Genome-wide SNP genotypes for about three fifths of the roughly 670 donors were used in a later genetic analysis, which treated that subset as a discovery cohort. All discovery cohort repertoires had been generated on a single sequencing platform. Both class I and class II loci were covered by HLA typing, at four-digit resolution. The number of donors typed differed by locus, with about 629-630 for A, B, C, DRB1 and DQB1, approximately 500 for DQA1, 606 for DPA1, and around 450 for DPB1. Five DR-DQ haplotypes were treated as single units for association and clustering because of strong linkage in the cohort. Across about 370 genotyped donors of the cohort, an average of roughly 250,000 unique TCR beta nucleotide sequences per donor were sequenced, and approximately 17% of those sequences were non-productive. Broader findings and caveats from the paper: HLA typing was unavailable for some donors at each locus, so association tests used only the typed subset. The presence/absence analyses assumed that sequencing depth was roughly uniform across donors, and that assumption may not be true. An association between a missense DCLRE1C variant and V-gene and J-gene trimming of TCR beta chains was found in a later genetic analysis and replicated in an independent cohort. CMV serostatus was the only immune exposure information available for the cohort. Most CMV-associated TCR beta chains appeared to be HLA-restricted in a later analysis, and the HLA associations seemed to be driven largely by CMV exposure. Because counts were too low, seventeen rarely observed V segments, including chromosome 9 orphons, were excluded from the earlier analysis of some 540 of the donors. Linkage disequilibrium might explain the correlated functional status among segregating V segments, but an unknown experimental factor could not be excluded. A further reported finding was that TCR beta sequences accurately predicted the HLA-A and HLA-B alleles for most subjects in the first cohort. Across donors, most TCR sequences were observed very rarely, whereas some public TCRs were present in many individuals. In a later analysis, several top co-occurrence clusters were reported to appear linked to parvovirus B19, influenza, CMV and Epstein-Barr virus. In a later analysis, TCR association rates were found to vary across HLA loci, with the most associated TCRs seen for DRB1 alleles and the fewest for HLA-C alleles. The classifier was reported to diagnose cytomegalovirus status with high specificity and sensitivity in both the original cohort and the validation cohort. The authors suggested that the approach could potentially be generalized to other disease states and immunological phenotypes. In an earlier analysis of fewer than 700 of the donors, most TCR beta V segments appeared in productive rearrangements about 90% or about 30% of the time, broadly matching IMGT annotations. Strong co-occurrence of HLA alleles, especially DR and DQ, made assigning TCR associations to individual alleles difficult. A cluster of highly shared sequence variants was judged likely to be a technical artifact of the sequencing pipeline. The study gave a list of about 150 TCR beta chains associated with cytomegalovirus. Specific HLA alleles were associated with 15,000 to 20,000 TCR beta sequences at a false discovery rate of 0.05 in a later analysis. According to a later genetic analysis, donors in an Asian-associated ancestry cluster had fewer N-insertions in productive TCRs than the approximately 670-donor mean. Only TCR beta chains were sequenced in this cohort, and the absence of alpha or paired-chain data limited detectable features. Because the 87-base-pair reads could not distinguish some IMGT-functional V segments, including TRBV6-2 and TRBV6-3, those segments were excluded. In vitro tests confirmed that a few of the cytomegalovirus-associated TCR beta chains recognize cytomegalovirus antigens. Compared with equally common non-associated chains, HLA-associated TCR beta chains in a later analysis were more clonally expanded and had lower generation probabilities.

Library construction relied on the immunoSEQ multiplex PCR assay. For the multiplex PCR, a mixture combining 60 forward primers for TCR Vbeta segments and 13 reverse primers for TCR Jbeta segments was used. The CDR3 region of rearranged TCR beta genes was amplified from genomic DNA by a multiplex PCR assay. The Illumina HiSeq System was used to sequence the amplified TCR beta libraries as 87-base-pair reads. Per the authors' processing: Across the 700 or so repertoires, a later analysis counted about 81 million unique TCR beta chains, around 11 million of which were shared by at least two donors. To remove PCR and sequencing errors, raw reads were error-corrected and collapsed into unique sequences using a nearest-neighbor algorithm that merged closely related sequences. Alignment of CDR3 sequences to IMGT reference sequences was used to assign V, D and J gene segments. For a sequence to be retained, a match of at least six nucleotides to both a V gene segment and a J gene segment was required. Rearrangements were classified as productive when the CDR3 lacked stop codons and remained in frame with V and J, and all other rearrangements were classified as non-productive. CDR3 was defined by IMGT convention, running from the second conserved V-encoded cysteine to the conserved J-encoded phenylalanine. The earlier analysis of about 530 of the donors excluded any sequence lacking an unambiguous match to a single V gene segment. In an earlier analysis of 450 to 700 of the donors, V segments were called functional above 56.7% productive rearrangements and were called segregating when the between-donor standard deviation exceeded 5%. A statistical classification framework was developed to diagnose cytomegalovirus status using the catalog of TCR beta chain sequences. V and J gene assignment, in a later analysis, came from comparing TCR nucleotide sequences with IMGT/GENE-DB human TR gene sequences. Using the TCRdist pipeline, a later analysis assigned CDR3 sequences along with most-parsimonious VDJ recombination scenarios. In a later analysis, each TCR beta chain was defined by its CDR3 amino acid sequence together with its V-gene family, and reads lacking a unique V-gene family were excluded. In a later analysis, 450 to 600 highly shared, low-generation-probability nucleotide sequences were removed to address suspected cross-contamination and a sequencing artifact. For each public chain, a later analysis derived a clonal expansion index from normalized ranks of inferred template counts within each repertoire. Generation probabilities in a later analysis came from a VDJ recombination model fitted to out-of-frame rearrangements, and those results were checked against IGoR. In a later analysis, hypergeometric tests were used to score TCR-TCR, TCR-HLA and TCR-CMV co-occurrence, with a repertoire-size bias correction applied to TCR pairs. In a later analysis, false discovery rates were estimated by permuting HLA or CMV assignments 20 times. In a later analysis, co-occurring TCRs were grouped using DBSCAN, and TCRdist sequence similarity was added for clustering within HLA-allele-positive subsets. For co-occurrence clustering, repertoires with fewer than 30,000 or more than 120,000 public chains were excluded, along with a handful of repertoires with anomalous nucleotide sharing. Entries here come from immuneACCESS through TCRdb and include only in-frame sequences with V and J called. Some clones fail to appear in such tables; in the studies checked, an unresolved V gene covers under half of the shortfall, and the cause of the remainder is unknown. V and J calls and clone size are those listed in that table; D and trimming were worked out from the DNA. In this sample the table shows 100,000 to 150,000 clones, about three quarters of which occur a single time. The ten largest make up approximately 8.2% of the sample.

A note on this clone: Its antigen remains undetermined. Base quality data are lacking; no much larger clone is found one base away.

In total, around 600 healthy bone marrow donors made up the cohort. At the time of sampling, every cohort member was nominally healthy, though immune exposures that went unrecorded were likely present. The donor was CMV seropositive and was included in the group of around 300 seropositive cohort members. Every donor gave a peripheral blood sample, and the peripheral blood mononuclear cells from that sample were used for TCR beta sequencing. Genomic DNA was extracted from the blood cell samples with the Qiagen DNeasy Blood Extraction Kit. The CDR3 holds 16 amino acids from the cysteine to the phenylalanine. This entry keeps only the CDR3 DNA: 48 bases, framed from base 1. The CDR1 and CDR2 encoded by the germline V gene are LGHNA and YSLEER. A distance of 22 bases separates the germline ends of V and J, which lose 3 bases and 8 bases respectively.

The sequence is built from TRBV4-3 and TRBJ1-2, with no D gene named confidently. Sequences were obtained from PBMCs. This receptor was obtained from a woman in her thirties or forties in good health and CMV-seropositive. The DNA reads TGCGCCAGCAGCCATTCCGACACGGTGGCCTCGGGAGGCTACACCTTC. Its coded protein is CASSHSDTVASGGYTF.